This section outlines one T cell receptor beta chain sequence together with its context. The CDR3 runs 17 residues. V was clipped by 7 bases and J by 3 bases, with 25 bases between them. The germline V gene has CDR1 MGHRA and CDR2 YSYEKL. These data come from a study of cytotoxic CD8 clonotypes in ibrutinib-treated CLL. Target depth was 1 in 200,000 to 1 in 1 million T cells, about 10x per clonotype. TCRdb's copy holds only in-frame clones and misses some; the assay was immunoSEQ multiplex PCR. The profile shows some 200,000 clones, 70% of them singletons. The chain links TRBV4-1 to TRBJ2-7, with a tentative D call TRBD1 (5 bases). The input for sequencing was PBMCs, taken after 12 months of ibrutinib treatment. This clonotype was sampled from a human donor with chronic lymphocytic leukemia. The CDR3 sequence: CASMPGIIRGPDYEQYF. DNA of the CDR3: TGCGCCAGCATGCCAGGGATTATTCGTGGGCCGGACTACGAGCAGTACTTC.